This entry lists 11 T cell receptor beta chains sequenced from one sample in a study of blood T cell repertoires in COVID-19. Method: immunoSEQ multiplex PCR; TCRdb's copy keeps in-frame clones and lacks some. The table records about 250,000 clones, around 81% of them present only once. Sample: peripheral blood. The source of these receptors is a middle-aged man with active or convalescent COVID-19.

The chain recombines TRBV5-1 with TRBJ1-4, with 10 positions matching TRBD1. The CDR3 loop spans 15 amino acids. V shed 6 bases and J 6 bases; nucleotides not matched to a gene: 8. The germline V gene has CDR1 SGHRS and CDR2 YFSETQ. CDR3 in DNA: TGCGCCAGCAAGGACTCCGGGACAGGGGATGAAAAACTGTTTTTT. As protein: CASKDSGTGDEKLFF.

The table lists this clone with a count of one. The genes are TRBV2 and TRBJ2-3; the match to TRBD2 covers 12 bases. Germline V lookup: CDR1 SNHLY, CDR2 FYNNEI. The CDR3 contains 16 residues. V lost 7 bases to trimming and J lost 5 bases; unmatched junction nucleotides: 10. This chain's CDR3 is CASTALAGGQGDTQYF. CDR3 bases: TGTGCCAGCACCGCGCTAGCGGGGGGGCAGGGAGATACGCAGTATTTT. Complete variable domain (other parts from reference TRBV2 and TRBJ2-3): EPEVTQTPSHQVTQMGQEVILRCVPISNHLYFYWYRQILGQKVEFLVSFYNNEISEKSEIFDDQFSVERPDGSNFTLKIRSTKLEDSAMYFCASTALAGGQGDTQYFGPGTRLTVL.

The CDR3 sequence is CASRTLSGVDEKLFF. For the CDR3, the DNA is TGTGCCAGCAGAACCCTCAGTGGAGTAGATGAAAAACTGTTTTTT. The rearrangement uses TRBV2 and TRBJ1-4; D gene unclear. Trimming cost V 6 bases and J 6 bases, with 17 bases left between them. The CDR3 contains 15 residues. Germline V gene data show CDR1 as SNHLY and CDR2 as FYNNEI.

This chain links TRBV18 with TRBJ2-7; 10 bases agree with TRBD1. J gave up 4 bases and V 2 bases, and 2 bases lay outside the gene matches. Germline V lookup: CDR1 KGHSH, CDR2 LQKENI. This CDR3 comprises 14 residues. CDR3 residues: CASSPGTGEYEQYF. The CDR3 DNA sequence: TGTGCCAGCTCACCAGGGACAGGGGAATACGAGCAGTACTTC. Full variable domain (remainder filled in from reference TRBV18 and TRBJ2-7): NAGVMQNPRHLVRRRGQEARLRCSPMKGHSHVYWYRQLPEEGLKFMVYLQKENIIDESGMPKERFSAEFPKEGPSILRIQQVVRGDSAAYFCASSPGTGEYEQYFGPGTRLTVT.

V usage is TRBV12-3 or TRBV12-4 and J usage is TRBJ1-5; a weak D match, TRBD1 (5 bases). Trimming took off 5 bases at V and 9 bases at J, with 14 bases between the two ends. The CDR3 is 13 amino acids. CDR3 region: CASSEGLPGPQHF. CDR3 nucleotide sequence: TGTGCCAGCAGTGAGGGACTCCCTGGGCCCCAGCATTTT.

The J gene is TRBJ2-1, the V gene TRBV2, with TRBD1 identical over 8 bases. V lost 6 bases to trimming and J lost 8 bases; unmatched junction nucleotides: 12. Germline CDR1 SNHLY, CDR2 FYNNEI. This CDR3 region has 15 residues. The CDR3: CASREQGVFSDEQFF. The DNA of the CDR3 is TGTGCCAGCAGAGAACAGGGGGTGTTTTCGGATGAGCAGTTCTTC.

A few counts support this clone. The CDR3 coding sequence is TGTGCCTGGAGTGTTGGGAGGAAGAAGGGCCCGAACACTGAAGCTTTCTTT. Translating it yields CAWSVGRKKGPNTEAFF. The chain carries TRBV30 and TRBJ1-1; D remains ambiguous. Trimming cost V 0 bases and J 1 base, with 18 bases left between them. Per the germline V gene, CDR1 is GTSNPN and CDR2 is SVGIG (reference sequence). This CDR3 region has 17 residues.

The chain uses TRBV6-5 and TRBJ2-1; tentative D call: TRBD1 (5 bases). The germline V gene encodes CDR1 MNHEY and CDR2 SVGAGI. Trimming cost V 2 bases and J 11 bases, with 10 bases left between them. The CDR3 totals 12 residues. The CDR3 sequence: CASSYAQGQQFF. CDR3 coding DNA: TGTGCCAGCAGTTACGCTCAGGGTCAGCAGTTCTTC.

The CDR3 DNA reads as TGTGCCAGCAGTTACCGACACCCGACAGGAACCATATATTTT. Amino acid sequence: CASSYRHPTGTIYF. The chain recombines TRBV6-2 or TRBV6-3 with TRBJ1-3, with a weak D call TRBD1 (6 bases). The V end was cut by 2 bases, the J end by 10 bases, with 15 bases between. The CDR3 runs 14 residues. Germline V gene lookup returns CDR1 MNHEY and CDR2 SVGEGT.

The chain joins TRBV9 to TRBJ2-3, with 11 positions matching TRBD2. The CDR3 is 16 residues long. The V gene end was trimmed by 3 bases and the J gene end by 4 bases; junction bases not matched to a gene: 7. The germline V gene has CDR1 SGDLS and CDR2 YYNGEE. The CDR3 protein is CASSARTSGRSDTQYF. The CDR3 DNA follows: TGTGCCAGCAGCGCCAGGACTAGCGGGCGCTCAGATACGCAGTATTTT.

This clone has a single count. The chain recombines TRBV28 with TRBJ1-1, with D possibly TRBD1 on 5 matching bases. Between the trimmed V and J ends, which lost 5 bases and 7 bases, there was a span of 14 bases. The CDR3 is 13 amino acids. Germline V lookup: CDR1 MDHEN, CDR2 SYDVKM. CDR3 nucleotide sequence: TGTGCCAGCAGTCCCCGACAGTCAAATGAAGCTTTCTTT. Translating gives CASSPRQSNEAFF. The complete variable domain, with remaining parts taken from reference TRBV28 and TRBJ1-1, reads DVKVTQSSRYLVKRTGEKVFLECVQDMDHENMFWYRQDPGLGLRLIYFSYDVKMKEKGDIPEGYSVSREKKERFSLILESASTNQTSMYLCASSPRQSNEAFFGQGTRLTVV.